The rows below give T cell receptor beta chains drawn from one sample of a study of vaccination effects on CD4 cells after COVID-19. Produced via immunoSEQ multiplex PCR; TCRdb's table is partial and in-frame only. The sample shows around 65,000 clones, about three quarters of them seen only once. No antigen has been assigned to these receptors. The sequencing used CD4+ T cells from PBMCs cultured with HCoV-229E spike peptides, collected after COVID-19 vaccination. Receptors originate from a human donor who received a COVID-19 vaccine. CDR3s include the opening cysteine and the closing phenylalanine or tryptophan. Each record gives: D gene, clone size, V gene, J gene, CDR3 DNA, CDR3 protein. A D gene is named only where the DNA matches it firmly. Part of the rows lack a size; the others show once, few, many or a class for expanded clones.

>.|.|TRBV6-6|TRBJ2-2
TGTGCCAGCAGTTACAGGGGGAACACCGGGGAGCTGTTTTTT
CASSYRGNTGELFF
>.|.|TRBV6-2/TRBV6-3|TRBJ2-4
TGTGCCAGCAGTTCAATGGATTACATTCAGTACTTC
CASSSMDYIQYF
>.|.|TRBV18|TRBJ2-2
TGTGCCAGCTCCGGGACACTTAACACCGGGGAGCTGTTTTTT
CASSGTLNTGELFF
>.|.|TRBV7-8|TRBJ2-3
TGTGCCAGCAGCTCCCACAGGGATCTAGGCACAGATACGCAGTATTTT
CASSSHRDLGTDTQYF
>.|few|TRBV5-1|TRBJ2-1
TGCGCCAGCAGCTTGGAGGGAAGAGATGAGCAGTTCTTC
CASSLEGRDEQFF
>TRBD1|once|TRBV6-5|TRBJ1-2
TGTGCCAGCAGAGGGACCGGGACAGGGGTCGGCTACACCTTC
CASRGTGTGVGYTF
>TRBD1|.|TRBV19|TRBJ1-2
TGTGCCAGTAGTCCGGGACAGGACAGGGATACCTACACCTTC
CASSPGQDRDTYTF
>.|few|TRBV5-1|TRBJ2-2
TGCGCCAGCAGCTTTGAGACACTCGCGAACACCGGGGAGCTGTTTTTT
CASSFETLANTGELFF
>.|.|TRBV3-1/TRBV3-2|TRBJ2-2
TGTGCCAGCAGCCGGACAGTAGCCGGGGAGCTGTTTTTT
CASSRTVAGELFF
>.|.|TRBV15|TRBJ2-1
TGTGCCACCAGCAGAGCGGGACTGGGATCCTACAATGAGCAGTTCTTC
CATSRAGLGSYNEQFF
>TRBD1|.|TRBV19|TRBJ1-2
TGTGCCAGTAGTACCGGGGACAGTTTAGCTAACTATGGCTACACCTTC
CASSTGDSLANYGYTF
>.|.|TRBV5-6|TRBJ1-1
TGTGCCAGCAGCTTGGGAGGGGTAGGCGCTGAAGCTTTCTTT
CASSLGGVGAEAFF
>.|.|TRBV29-1|TRBJ2-5
TGCAGCGTTAAGAAGCCGACAGGGACCCAGTACTTC
CSVKKPTGTQYF
>TRBD1|.|TRBV28|TRBJ1-5
TGTGCCAGCAGCAAACCCCCTGGGACAGCGACTTTTAATCAGCCCCAGCATTTT
CASSKPPGTATFNQPQHF
>TRBD1|.|TRBV5-1|TRBJ2-5
TGCGCCAGCAGCTTGGACAGGGGGCAGGGGACCCAGTACTTC
CASSLDRGQGTQYF
>TRBD2|few|TRBV7-8|TRBJ2-1
TGTGCCAGCAGCCTCCGGGGGGGTTGGGGATTACAGTTCTTC
CASSLRGGWGLQFF
>.|.|TRBV6-2/TRBV6-3|TRBJ2-2
TGTGCCAGCAGTTCCAGGAGTGCGAACACCGGGGAGCTGTTTTTT
CASSSRSANTGELFF
>.|.|TRBV24-1|TRBJ2-2
TGTGCCACCAGTCAGACAATTGACACCGGGGAGCTGTTTTTT
CATSQTIDTGELFF
>.|few|TRBV5-1|TRBJ1-1
TGCGCCAGCAGTTCAGACGGGAACACTGAAGCTTTCTTT
CASSSDGNTEAFF
>.|.|TRBV1|TRBJ1-1
TGCACCAGCACCAGAAAAGGATCTGAGAACACTGAAGCTTTCTTT
CTSTRKGSENTEAFF
>.|.|TRBV12-3/TRBV12-4|TRBJ1-2
TGTGCCAGCAGTTTGGGGGGGGCCTATGGCTACACCTTC
CASSLGGAYGYTF
>.|.|TRBV3-1/TRBV3-2|TRBJ2-5
TGTGCCAGCAGCCTTCCCCCCTGGGAACGGGGAGGGACCCAGTACTTC
CASSLPPWERGGTQYF
>TRBD1|.|TRBV5-1|TRBJ2-5
TGCGCCAGCAGCTTGCGACCGGGACAGGGAGAGACCCAGTACTTC
CASSLRPGQGETQYF
>TRBD1|once|TRBV7-9|TRBJ2-5
TGTGCCAGCAGCTTACGACCGGACAGGGAGCAAGAGACCCAGTACTTC
CASSLRPDREQETQYF
>TRBD2|.|TRBV19|TRBJ2-3
TGTGCCAGTCGGATAGCGGGGGGCACAGATACGCAGTATTTT
CASRIAGGTDTQYF
>.|.|TRBV30|TRBJ1-6
TGTGCCTGGAGTATCGATCTAATGGAGGGGCCTAATTCACCCCTCCACTTT
CAWSIDLMEGPNSPLHF
>TRBD1|.|TRBV9|TRBJ2-5
TGTGCCAGCAGCGCCACAGGGGTCCGGGCGACCCAGTACTTC
CASSATGVRATQYF
>TRBD1|.|TRBV5-1|TRBJ2-3
TGCGCCAGCCGGGACAGGGGTAGCACAGATACGCAGTATTTT
CASRDRGSTDTQYF
>TRBD1|.|TRBV29-1|TRBJ1-1
TGCAGCGTTGAAGATACCAGGGGGACTGAAGCTTTCTTT
CSVEDTRGTEAFF
>.|.|TRBV25-1|TRBJ1-2
TGTGCCAGTCTTTCCGGGACGGCGAACTATGGCTACACCTTC
CASLSGTANYGYTF
>.|.|TRBV3-1/TRBV3-2|TRBJ1-5
TGTGCCAGCAGCAGTGGGACTGAGCCTCGTCAGCCCCAGCATTTT
CASSSGTEPRQPQHF
>TRBD1|.|TRBV6-1|TRBJ1-1
TGTGCCAGCAGTGAAAGGACAGGGAACATGAACACTGAAGCTTTCTTT
CASSERTGNMNTEAFF
>.|once|TRBV19|TRBJ1-3
TGTGCCAGTAGTCGGGGCGGCAGCTCTGGAAACACCATATATTTT
CASSRGGSSGNTIYF
>.|.|TRBV5-1|TRBJ1-4
TGCGCCAGCAGCTTCGGACGGGGTTTTGGGGAAAAACTGTTTTTT
CASSFGRGFGEKLFF
>.|.|TRBV19|TRBJ1-4
TGTGCCAGTAGTATAGATGGTGTGGCGACAGGCAGATCCGAAAAACTGTTTTTT
CASSIDGVATGRSEKLFF
>.|.|TRBV4-1|TRBJ1-2
TGCGCCAGCAGCCAAGGGAGGGGCGCAGGCTATGGCTACACCTTC
CASSQGRGAGYGYTF
>.|.|TRBV19|TRBJ1-1
TGTGCCAGTAGTACGGGCACTGAAGCTTTCTTT
CASSTGTEAFF
>.|few|TRBV4-1|TRBJ1-5
TGCGCCAGCAGCCAAAAAATGGGGGAGGGTAGCAATCAGCCCCAGCATTTT
CASSQKMGEGSNQPQHF
>.|.|TRBV23-1|TRBJ1-4
TGCGCCAGCAGTCAATCGGCGGGGGCCGCGGGTGAAAAACTGTTTTTT
CASSQSAGAAGEKLFF
>.|.|TRBV27|TRBJ1-5
TGTGCCAGCAGTTTATATGGTCAGCCCCAGCATTTT
CASSLYGQPQHF
>TRBD1|few|TRBV30|TRBJ1-1
TGTGCCTGGACTGCTTTGGGACAGCCGTTGAACACTGAAGCTTTCTTT
CAWTALGQPLNTEAFF
>.|.|TRBV5-1|TRBJ2-1
TGCGCCAGCAGCAACGGGCTGGGGGCTGATGAGCAGTTCTTC
CASSNGLGADEQFF
>.|.|TRBV2|TRBJ2-5
TGTGCCAGCACGGCACAGACTGGCCAAGAGACCCAGTACTTC
CASTAQTGQETQYF
>.|.|TRBV11-2|TRBJ2-3
TGTGCCAGCAGCCGTTACGTAGTGGATACGCAGTATTTT
CASSRYVVDTQYF
>.|.|TRBV12-1|TRBJ2-3
TGTGCCAGCAGCTCGGGACGGCGAAGCACAGATACGCAGTATTTT
CASSSGRRSTDTQYF
>.|.|TRBV5-1|TRBJ1-1
TGCGCCAGCAGCGAGTACTCGACTCCAGGTGAAGCTTTCTTT
CASSEYSTPGEAFF
>.|.|TRBV6-5|TRBJ1-4
TGTGCCAGCAAATACAGGGCAACTAATGAAAAACTGTTTTTT
CASKYRATNEKLFF
>TRBD2|few|TRBV5-1|TRBJ2-1
TGCGCCAGCAGCCCTAAATCCACTAGCGGGGGCTCCTACAATGAGCAGTTCTTC
CASSPKSTSGGSYNEQFF
>.|.|TRBV28|TRBJ1-6
TGTGCCAGCAGTCCCTTGGGGGAGGAGCGCAATTCACCCCTCCACTTT
CASSPLGEERNSPLHF
>TRBD2|.|TRBV5-1|TRBJ2-1
TGCGCCAGCAAAATCGGGCTAGCGGCCGTCGATGAGCAGTTCTTC
CASKIGLAAVDEQFF
>.|.|TRBV6-2/TRBV6-3|TRBJ2-5
TGTGCCAGCAGTTTTTCGAATACTAGAACCGAGACCCAGTACTTC
CASSFSNTRTETQYF
>.|.|TRBV5-1|TRBJ1-4
TGCGCCAGCAGCGCTTCAGGGTCAACTAATGAAAAACTGTTTTTT
CASSASGSTNEKLFF
>TRBD1|.|TRBV18|TRBJ1-5
TGTGCCAGCTCACAACAGAAATTCGACAGGGTCGGGTCTCAGCCCCAGCATTTT
CASSQQKFDRVGSQPQHF
>.|.|TRBV3-1/TRBV3-2|TRBJ2-6
TGTGCCAGCACAGGCTCTGGGGCCAACGTCCTGACTTTC
CASTGSGANVLTF
>.|.|TRBV10-3|TRBJ1-1
TGTGCCATCAGTGAGAGAAGGGAGGCTGAAGCTTTCTTT
CAISERREAEAFF
>TRBD2|.|TRBV10-2|TRBJ2-1
TGCGCCAGCAGTGACGCATTCGGGGGACTAGCGGCGGAGCAGTTCTTC
CASSDAFGGLAAEQFF
>.|.|TRBV12-3/TRBV12-4|TRBJ1-2
TGTGCCAGCAGCTCGGGACGCGGCTACACCTTC
CASSSGRGYTF
>.|.|TRBV10-3|TRBJ1-1
TGTGCCATCAGGGACAACCGCCCTGAAGCTTTCTTT
CAIRDNRPEAFF
>TRBD1|few|TRBV9|TRBJ2-1
TGTGCCAGCAGCATTACGACAGGGCTGAGCTCCTACAATGAGCAGTTCTTC
CASSITTGLSSYNEQFF
>.|few|TRBV18|TRBJ2-1
TGTGCCAGCTCACCATTAGGTTACAATGAGCAGTTCTTC
CASSPLGYNEQFF